What follows are 20 T cell receptor beta chains derived from one specimen sequenced in a study of TIL therapy for anti-PD-1-resistant metastatic lung cancer. This was the immunoSEQ v3 assay. Profiling relied on immunoSEQ multiplex PCR, and the TCRdb table lists in-frame clones only, not all of them. Among fewer than 30,000 clones listed, approximately 63% were seen once. Time point: pre-treatment sample, taken before nivolumab and TIL therapy. Tumor tissue came from excised metastases, mostly pleural nodules or supraclavicular lymph nodes. The starting material was tumor tissue, obtained at baseline. The receptors derive from a woman aged 30 to 85 with non-small cell lung cancer.

The CDR3 loop reads CASSPGQVRQPQHF. In nucleotides, the CDR3 is TGTGCCAGCAGTCCGGGACAGGTCCGGCAGCCCCAGCATTTT. V gene TRBV2 combines with J gene TRBJ1-5, with 8 bases lining up with TRBD1. This CDR3 spans 14 amino acids. With 5 bases clipped from V and 7 bases from J, the junction kept 7 bases outside the gene matches. The V gene's germline CDR1 is SNHLY and CDR2 FYNNEI. Full variable domain (outside the CDR3, taken from reference TRBV2 and TRBJ1-5): EPEVTQTPSHQVTQMGQEVILRCVPISNHLYFYWYRQILGQKVEFLVSFYNNEISEKSEIFDDQFSVERPDGSNFTLKIRSTKLEDSAMYFCASSPGQVRQPQHFGDGTRLSIL.

J is TRBJ1-5 and V is TRBV4-2; D uncertain. Looked up from germline, CDR1 is LGHNA and CDR2 is YNFKEQ. The CDR3 extends over 13 amino acids. V was shortened by 4 bases and J by 6 bases, with 10 bases between the two germline ends. In nucleotides, the CDR3 is TGTGCCAGCAGCCGAGCAGTTGGTCAGCCCCAGCATTTT. This gives the protein CASSRAVGQPQHF.

This chain links TRBV29-1 with TRBJ2-5; 7 bases fit TRBD2. CDR3 length: 12 residues. Trimming cost V 4 bases and J 5 bases; bases outside gene matches: 4. Germline CDR1 and CDR2: SQVTM and ANQGSEA. The CDR3 loop reads CSVGGEGETQYF. In DNA, the CDR3 is TGCAGCGTTGGGGGGGAGGGCGAGACCCAGTACTTC.

In this sample, this clone turned up a few times. The rearrangement links TRBV29-1 to TRBJ2-7; the match to TRBD1 covers 9 bases. The CDR3 consists of 12 residues. Germline V CDR1 and CDR2: SQVTM, ANQGSEA. V trimming: 6 bases; J trimming: 5 bases; junction bases outside the gene matches: 5. The CDR3 spells CSVRQGDHEQYF. The CDR3 region has the DNA TGCAGCGTAAGACAGGGGGACCACGAGCAGTACTTC.

V is TRBV6-1 and J is TRBJ1-6, with D unclear. The V gene's germline CDR1 is MNHNS and CDR2 SASEGT. This CDR3 spans 15 amino acids. Trimming took off 3 bases at V and 0 bases at J, with 6 bases between the two ends. The chain's CDR3 is CASSEFSSYNSPLHF. CDR3 in DNA: TGTGCCAGCAGTGAGTTTAGCTCCTATAATTCACCCCTCCACTTT.

The V call is TRBV6-1, the J call TRBJ2-7; D remains ambiguous. V lost 8 bases and J 2 bases, leaving 19 bases between the germline ends. Germline CDR1 reads MNHNS; CDR2 reads SASEGT. CDR3 length equals 15 residues. As DNA, the CDR3 is TGTGCCAGCCGCGACGTGATTCCACTCACCTACGAGCAGTACTTC. Encoded protein: CASRDVIPLTYEQYF.

V is TRBV6-6 and J is TRBJ2-7; D is unresolved. The CDR3 runs 12 residues. V dropped 5 bases and J dropped 2 bases, with 7 bases sitting between them. Looked up from germline, CDR1 is MNHNY and CDR2 is SVGAGI (reference sequence). The CDR3 spells CASSDPPYEQYF. CDR3 bases: TGTGCCAGCAGTGATCCTCCCTACGAGCAGTACTTC.

The J gene is TRBJ2-5, the V gene TRBV10-3, with TRBD2 matching over 12 bases. The CDR3 contains 15 residues. Germline V lookup: CDR1 ENHRY, CDR2 SYGVKD. The J segment lost 2 bases and the V segment lost 2 bases, leaving 0 bases of the junction unmatched. The CDR3 DNA reads as TGTGCCATCAGTGAGGGACTAGCGGGGCAAGAGACCCAGTACTTC. This translates into CAISEGLAGQETQYF.

The gene calls are TRBV7-2 and TRBJ2-2; no firm D call. CDR1 and CDR2 (germline): SGHTA, FQGNSA. This CDR3 has 18 amino acids. Trimming stripped 1 base from V and 6 bases from J, with 21 bases between. The CDR3 DNA follows: TGTGCCAGCAGCTTAGAGGCTAGTCGCCCTTCGGCAGCCGGGGAGCTGTTTTTT. It specifies CASSLEASRPSAAGELFF. Supplemented by reference TRBV7-2 and TRBJ2-2, the full variable domain reads GAGVSQSPSNKVTEKGKDVELRCDPISGHTALYWYRQSLGQGLEFLIYFQGNSAPDKSGLPSDRFSAERTGGSVSTLTIQRTQQEDSAVYLCASSLEASRPSAAGELFFGEGSRLTVL.

This clone has just one count. The J gene is TRBJ2-7, the V gene TRBV10-3; D is possibly TRBD2 (5 bases). CDR3 length: 11 amino acids. Looked up from germline, CDR1 is ENHRY and CDR2 is SYGVKD. Trimming shortened V by 8 bases and J by 4 bases, and 9 bases separated the two germline ends. The CDR3 DNA reads as TGTGCCATCGGAAGCGGTTACGAGCAGTACTTC. Its protein product is CAIGSGYEQYF.

This clone was detected a few times. Other DNA sequences in this specimen translate into the identical CDR3. The chain joins TRBV28 to TRBJ1-1; no clear D gene. The ends were cut back, 5 bases at V and 1 base at J, with 8 bases in the middle. This CDR3 has 13 residues. The germline V gene has CDR1 MDHEN and CDR2 SYDVKM. The CDR3 sequence: CASSLRENTEAFF. The CDR3 DNA is TGTGCCAGCAGTCTCAGAGAGAACACTGAAGCTTTCTTT.

The gene calls are TRBV2 and TRBJ2-1; the match to TRBD2 covers 12 bases. In germline, CDR1 is SNHLY, CDR2 FYNNEI. V shed 7 bases and J 6 bases; nucleotides not matched to a gene: 10. The length of the CDR3 is 16 residues. CDR3 amino acids: CASTGGLAGGANEQFF. In nucleotides, the CDR3 is TGTGCCAGCACGGGGGGGCTAGCGGGAGGGGCCAATGAGCAGTTCTTC.

V and J are TRBV11-2 and TRBJ2-7; 9 positions agree with TRBD2. Germline V gene lookup returns CDR1 SGHAT and CDR2 FQNNGV. The CDR3 runs 17 residues. J gave up 1 base and V 4 bases, and 11 bases lay outside the gene matches. CDR3 protein: CASSYGTSLSASYEQYF. The CDR3 DNA is TGTGCCAGCAGCTACGGGACTAGCCTGTCCGCGTCCTACGAGCAGTACTTC.

The chain is built from TRBV29-1 and TRBJ1-2; D remains unclear. Trimming took 6 bases from V and 7 from J, leaving 12 bases between them. The CDR3 spans 11 residues. CDR1 and CDR2 from the germline V gene are SQVTM and ANQGSEA. CDR3 protein: CSVSSVGGYTF. The CDR3 DNA follows: TGCAGCGTGTCGAGCGTCGGTGGCTACACCTTC.

V is TRBV5-1 and J is TRBJ2-3, with 10 bases fitting TRBD2. The V gene end was trimmed by 5 bases and the J gene end by 3 bases; junction bases not matched to a gene: 6. The germline V gene encodes CDR1 SGHRS and CDR2 YFSETQ. The CDR3 spans 15 residues. This chain's CDR3 is CASSLAGVVTDTQYF. The CDR3 DNA reads TGCGCCAGCAGTCTAGCGGGAGTAGTGACAGATACGCAGTATTTT. Filled out from reference TRBV5-1 and TRBJ2-3, the complete variable domain reads KAGVTQTPRYLIKTRGQQVTLSCSPISGHRSVSWYQQTPGQGLQFLFEYFSETQRNKGNFPGRFSGRQFSNSRSEMNVSTLELGDSALYLCASSLAGVVTDTQYFGPGTRLTVL.

Of note for this clone: Its ends do not fully match the called genes, so a read error is possible. V and J are TRBV5-6 and TRBJ2-5; 9 bases fit TRBD1. In germline, CDR1 is SGHDT, CDR2 YYEEEE. This CDR3 comprises 14 residues. The CDR3 sequence is CASSLGDRAEAQYF. The CDR3 DNA reads as TGTGCCAGCAGCTTGGGGGACAGGGCAGAGGCCCAGTACTTC. Full variable domain (missing parts from reference TRBV5-6 and TRBJ2-5): DAGVTQSPTHLIKTRGQQVTLRCSPKSGHDTVSWYQQALGQGPQFIFQYYEEEERQRGNFPDRFSGHQFPNYSSELNVNALLLGDSALYLCASSLGDRAEAQYFGPGTRLLVL.

V gene TRBV5-1 combines with J gene TRBJ2-3; D gene uncertain. Trimming removed 5 bases at V and 3 bases at J, with 19 bases between. In germline, CDR1 is SGHRS, CDR2 YFSETQ. This CDR3 is 16 amino acids long. The CDR3 spells CASSSSKVGSTDTQYF. The CDR3 bases are TGCGCCAGCAGTTCTTCAAAGGTCGGTAGTACAGATACGCAGTATTTT. Based on the CDR3 plus reference TRBV5-1 and TRBJ2-3, the full variable domain is KAGVTQTPRYLIKTRGQQVTLSCSPISGHRSVSWYQQTPGQGLQFLFEYFSETQRNKGNFPGRFSGRQFSNSRSEMNVSTLELGDSALYLCASSSSKVGSTDTQYFGPGTRLTVL.

The chain employs TRBV6-5 and TRBJ1-2; possible D gene TRBD1, 5 bases. V lost 6 bases to trimming and J lost 1 base, with 12 bases between them. The CDR3 is made up of 14 amino acids. Germline CDR1 MNHEY, CDR2 SVGAGI. CDR3 in DNA: TGTGCCAGCAGCCCGAGCGGGGGTAACTATGGCTACACCTTC. Protein sequence: CASSPSGGNYGYTF.

The genes are TRBV9 and TRBJ2-3; a possible D gene is TRBD2 (5 bases). In germline, CDR1 is SGDLS, CDR2 YYNGEE. Deletions cut 1 base from V and 1 base from J, with 13 bases between. The CDR3 covers 16 residues. CDR3 sequence reads: CASSVRGSGGTDTQYF. DNA for the CDR3: TGTGCCAGCAGCGTACGAGGGAGTGGCGGCACAGATACGCAGTATTTT.

CDR3 in amino acids: CASSYDQVGSGNTIYF. In DNA form, the CDR3 reads TGTGCCAGCAGTTACGACCAAGTCGGCTCTGGAAACACCATATATTTT. The chain is built from TRBV6-5 and TRBJ1-3, with unresolved D. The CDR3 runs to 16 residues. The germline V gene has CDR1 MNHEY and CDR2 SVGAGI. Trimming pared 2 bases from V and 0 bases from J, leaving 11 bases between.